The source of this T cell receptor beta chain is a study of OX40 agonist ivuxolimab in advanced cancers. Here immunoSEQ multiplex PCR was the method, and the copy in TCRdb shows in-frame clones only, minus some. The sample shows roughly 47,000 clones, about 90% of them seen only once. The CDR3 runs to 16 residues. With 4 bases removed from V and 2 bases from J, the gap between germline ends came to 15 bases. Germline CDR1 and CDR2: SGHKS and YYEKEE (reference sequence). Study results and caveats: The study observed clonal expansion of CD4+ and CD8+ blood T cells by week 6 at 0.1 to 3.0 mg/kg. CD4+ T cells averaged fewer expanded clones than CD8+ T cells.

On this clone itself: Its specificity is not known.

The receptor comes from an adult with an advanced solid tumor such as melanoma, head and neck, liver or kidney cancer. The sequencing here drew on CD4+ or CD8+ T cells sorted from blood, taken in a trial of the OX40 agonist ivuxolimab. V is TRBV5-5 and J is TRBJ2-2, with D maybe TRBD2 (6 bases). CDR3 amino acids: CASSRDWIFNTGELFF. The CDR3 nucleotides read TGTGCCAGCAGCCGGGACTGGATCTTTAACACCGGGGAGCTGTTTTTT.